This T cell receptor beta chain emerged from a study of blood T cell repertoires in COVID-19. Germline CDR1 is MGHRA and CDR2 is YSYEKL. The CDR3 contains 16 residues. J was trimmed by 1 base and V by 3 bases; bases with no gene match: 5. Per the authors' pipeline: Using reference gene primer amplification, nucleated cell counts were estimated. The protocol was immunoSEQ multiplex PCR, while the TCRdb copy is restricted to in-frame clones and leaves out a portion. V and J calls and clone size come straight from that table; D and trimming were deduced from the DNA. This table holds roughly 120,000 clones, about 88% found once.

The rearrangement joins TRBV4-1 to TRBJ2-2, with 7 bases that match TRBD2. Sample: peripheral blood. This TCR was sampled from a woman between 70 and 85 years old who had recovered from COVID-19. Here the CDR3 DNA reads TGCGCCAGCAGCCAGGGGGGACTACGGAACACCGGGGAGCTGTTTTTT. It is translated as CASSQGGLRNTGELFF.